These 19 T cell receptor beta chains were sequenced from one sample in a study of T-cell reconstitution after alpha-beta-depleted transplantation in children. Preparation of the TCRbeta library involved a method that used unique molecular identifiers. TCRdb re-derived calls from the PCR reads in MiXCR, one entry per CDR3 protein. The repertoire holds approximately 490,000 distinct CDR3 sequences, around 13% seen once, with roughly 5.4% in the top ten. The specimen was PBMCs from the stem cell graft donor, collected from the stem cell graft. All receptors derive from a human donor who donated a stem cell graft to a child with combined immunodeficiency.

This clonotype was counted a few times. The V gene is TRBV29-1, the J gene TRBJ2-3, with 15 bases identical to TRBD2. CDR3 length equals 16 residues. Trimming cost V 6 bases and J 2 bases; bases outside gene matches: 6. CDR1 SQVTM and CDR2 ANQGSEA come from the germline V gene. The CDR3 region is CSVTGTSGRYTDTQYF. CDR3 coding DNA: TGCAGCGTCACCGGGACTAGCGGGAGGTACACAGATACGCAGTATTTT.

The chain couples TRBV7-9 to TRBJ1-5; D is uncertain. CDR3 length: 13 amino acids. The V and J ends lost 4 bases and 5 bases respectively, with 9 bases between them. Germline CDR1 SEHNR, CDR2 FQNEAQ (reference sequence). This CDR3 reads CASSSTKHQPQHF. DNA for the CDR3: TGTGCCAGCAGCTCAACGAAACATCAGCCCCAGCATTTT.

This clonotype has at least ten counts. The chain carries TRBV7-9 and TRBJ2-7; D unclear. This CDR3 contains 13 residues. Germline CDR1 is SEHNR and CDR2 is FQNEAQ (reference sequence). V was shortened by 4 bases and J by 6 bases, with 13 bases between the two germline ends. The CDR3 spells CASSSYSGGEQYF. CDR3 sequence (DNA): TGTGCCAGCAGCTCGTACAGTGGCGGCGAGCAGTACTTC. The whole variable domain, remainder taken from reference TRBV7-9 and TRBJ2-7, is DTGVSQNPRHKITKRGQNVTFRCDPISEHNRLYWYRQTLGQGPEFLTYFQNEAQLEKSRLLSDRFSAERPKGSFSTLEIQRTEQGDSAMYLCASSSYSGGEQYFGPGTRLTVT.

This chain uses TRBV14 with TRBJ2-3; a possible D gene is TRBD2 (6 bases). The germline V and J ends were trimmed by 8 bases and 2 bases, with 8 bases remaining between them. The CDR3 consists of 12 residues. Germline CDR1 and CDR2: SGHDN and FVKESK. The CDR3 region has the DNA TGTGCCAGCGGGGGGAACACAGATACGCAGTATTTT. It yields the protein CASGGNTDTQYF.

This clonotype was observed a few times. V gene TRBV10-3 combines with J gene TRBJ2-1; D ambiguous. V lost 7 bases to trimming and J lost 0 bases, with 16 bases between them. The CDR3 runs 16 residues. CDR1 and CDR2 from the germline V gene are ENHRY and SYGVKD. The CDR3 DNA follows: TGTGCCATCACTCCTGAGCGTCCCGGCTCCTACAATGAGCAGTTCTTC. It translates to CAITPERPGSYNEQFF.

At least ten counts were recorded for this clonotype. The rearrangement uses TRBV5-1 and TRBJ1-1, with TRBD1 matching over 7 bases. The V gene end was trimmed by 4 bases and the J gene end by 4 bases; junction bases not matched to a gene: 4. CDR3 length equals 13 residues. CDR1 and CDR2 from the germline V gene are SGHRS and YFSETQ. CDR3 loop: CASSLGQITEAFF. For the CDR3, the DNA is TGCGCCAGCAGCCTGGGACAGATCACTGAAGCTTTCTTT.

The table lists this clonotype with many counts. This chain links TRBV12-3 or TRBV12-4 with TRBJ2-3; D is possibly TRBD2 (6 bases). The V and J ends lost 7 bases and 5 bases respectively, with 16 bases between them. The CDR3 is 14 residues long. CDR3 residues: CASTYGSVVDTQYF. CDR3 nucleotide sequence: TGTGCCAGCACTTACGGGAGCGTCGTAGATACGCAGTATTTT.

The V and J genes are TRBV20-1 and TRBJ1-2; D is possibly TRBD1 (6 bases). The CDR3 covers 14 residues. CDR1 DFQATT and CDR2 SNEGSKA come from the germline V gene (reference sequence). CDR3 region: CGGLGQEDDYGYTF. CDR3 in DNA: TGCGGGGGGTTGGGACAAGAGGATGACTATGGCTACACCTTC.

This clonotype was seen repeatedly, ten times or more. This rearrangement joins TRBV25-1 to TRBJ1-1; 7 nucleotides agree with TRBD1. CDR1 and CDR2 (germline): MGHDK, SYGVNS. The CDR3 has 13 amino acids. V gave up 6 bases and J gave up 5 bases; unmatched junction bases: 6. CDR3 sequence reads: CASRGDRETEAFF. CDR3 nucleotides: TGTGCCAGCAGGGGTGACAGGGAAACTGAAGCTTTCTTT.

The V gene is TRBV12-3 or TRBV12-4, the J gene TRBJ1-4; 10 nucleotides match TRBD1. The CDR3 has 20 amino acids. J was trimmed by 0 bases and V by 1 base; bases with no gene match: 11. For the CDR3, the DNA is TGTGCCAGCAGTTTAGAAAAAGGGACAGGGGTATTTGCAACTAATGAAAAACTGTTTTTT. Its translation is CASSLEKGTGVFATNEKLFF.

This clonotype was detected a few times. The rearrangement joins TRBV6-1 to TRBJ2-5; 7 bases fit TRBD2. Trimming took 6 bases from V and 3 from J; bases not matched to a gene: 13. Germline V gene sequence: CDR1 MNHNS, CDR2 SASEGT. The CDR3 covers 16 residues. The CDR3 DNA reads as TGTGCCAGCAGCGAGGTGGGTCGCGCGGGGGAAGAGACCCAGTACTTC. This gives the protein CASSEVGRAGEETQYF.

V is TRBV20-1 and J is TRBJ2-5, with 9 bases identical to TRBD1. The V gene's germline CDR1 is DFQATT and CDR2 SNEGSKA (reference sequence). V trimming: 4 bases; J trimming: 4 bases; junction bases outside the gene matches: 4. CDR3 length: 13 amino acids. CDR3 coding DNA: TGCAGTGCTAATTTGGACAGGGGAGAGACCCAGTACTTC. It specifies CSANLDRGETQYF.

This clonotype was detected ten times or more. The rearrangement uses TRBV6-5 and TRBJ1-5, with D perhaps TRBD1 (5 bases). With 2 bases removed from V and 5 bases from J, the gap between germline ends came to 7 bases. The CDR3 has 13 amino acids. Germline loops: CDR1 MNHEY, CDR2 SVGAGI. The CDR3 sequence: CASSYRGDQPQHF. The CDR3 region has the DNA TGTGCCAGCAGTTACCGGGGGGATCAGCCCCAGCATTTT.

This clonotype showed up many times. The chain recombines TRBV20-1 with TRBJ2-3; possibly TRBD2 for D (5 bases). The CDR3 is 16 amino acids. Trimming pared 6 bases from V and 2 bases from J, leaving 21 bases between. Germline assignment: CDR1 DFQATT and CDR2 SNEGSKA (reference sequence). In DNA, the CDR3 is TGCAGTGCCATCAAATTAGCGTCAGTAAACACAGATACGCAGTATTTT. Translating gives CSAIKLASVNTDTQYF.

In this sample, this clonotype turned up a few times. The chain joins TRBV12-3 or TRBV12-4 to TRBJ2-5, with TRBD1 matching over 9 bases. V was pared by 5 bases and J by 7 bases, with 8 bases of the junction left unmatched. CDR3 length equals 14 residues. In DNA, the CDR3 is TGTGCCAGCAGTCCCGGGACAGGGAGAGGGACCCAGTACTTC. Translated, it gives CASSPGTGRGTQYF.

This sequence joins TRBV12-3 or TRBV12-4 and TRBJ1-5; no firm D call. CDR3 length: 18 amino acids. The ends were cut back, 3 bases at V and 1 base at J, with 19 bases in the middle. The CDR3 loop is CASSFEVALERSNQPQHF. As DNA, the CDR3 is TGTGCCAGCAGTTTTGAAGTCGCCCTAGAGAGGAGCAATCAGCCCCAGCATTTT.

This clonotype was observed a handful of times. The CDR3 sequence is CASSWGLNTEAFF. The CDR3 DNA sequence: TGTGCCAGCAGTTGGGGTTTGAACACTGAAGCTTTCTTT. This chain uses TRBV12-3 or TRBV12-4 with TRBJ1-1; no clear D. V dropped 4 bases and J dropped 0 bases, with 6 bases sitting between them. The length of the CDR3 is 13 residues.

This clonotype was counted at least ten times. J is TRBJ2-7 and V is TRBV9; 7 bases agree with TRBD2. Germline CDR1 is SGDLS and CDR2 is YYNGEE. J lost 1 base, V lost 1 base, and 5 bases had no gene match. The CDR3 spans 15 residues. As DNA, the CDR3 is TGTGCCAGCAGCGTAACGGCGGGAGAATCCTACGAGCAGTACTTC. The encoded protein is CASSVTAGESYEQYF.

This clonotype was picked up many times. The chain has TRBV5-1 and TRBJ2-1; tentatively, D is TRBD2 (6 bases). CDR1 and CDR2 from the germline V gene are SGHRS and YFSETQ. The CDR3 runs to 16 residues. The germline V and J ends were trimmed by 0 bases and 9 bases, with 19 bases remaining between them. The CDR3 DNA is TGCGCCAGCAGCTTGGTTTCCATGGGGGACTTGACTGAGCAGTTCTTC. Protein product: CASSLVSMGDLTEQFF. The entire variable domain, with the rest obtained from reference TRBV5-1 and TRBJ2-1, is as follows: KAGVTQTPRYLIKTRGQQVTLSCSPISGHRSVSWYQQTPGQGLQFLFEYFSETQRNKGNFPGRFSGRQFSNSRSEMNVSTLELGDSALYLCASSLVSMGDLTEQFFGPGTRLTVL.